Each of the 22 T cell receptor beta chains below was sequenced from the same sample in a study of T cell responses to AZD1222 COVID-19 vaccine. Measured with immunoSEQ multiplex PCR; TCRdb has only the in-frame clones, and not every one. The sample records tens of thousands of clones, 70% to 90% being singletons. Material: peripheral blood, obtained 28 days after the second AZD1222 dose. The receptors were gathered from an adult who received the AZD1222 COVID-19 vaccine.

CDR3 nucleotide sequence: TGTGCCAGCAGTTACGGGCTCCTGGGGGCTGAAGCTTTCTTT. Translation gives CASSYGLLGAEAFF. This chain uses TRBV6-2 or TRBV6-3 with TRBJ1-1; maybe TRBD1 (5 bases). The length of the CDR3 is 14 residues. The V end lost 2 bases, the J end lost 6 bases, and 13 bases lay between the germline ends. CDR1 is MNHEY and CDR2 is SVGEGT in the germline V gene.

The chain uses TRBV6-2 or TRBV6-3 and TRBJ2-2; tentatively, D is TRBD2 (5 bases). V shed 7 bases and J shed 0 bases, with 18 bases lying between them. The CDR3 is made up of 17 amino acids. Germline loops: CDR1 MNHEY, CDR2 SVGEGT. CDR3 sequence reads: CASTPFFRGPNTGELFF. In DNA, the CDR3 is TGTGCCAGCACCCCTTTCTTTCGGGGTCCGAACACCGGGGAGCTGTTTTTT.

This rearrangement joins TRBV6-5 to TRBJ2-3; a possible D gene is TRBD1 (5 bases). Germline values: CDR1 MNHEY, CDR2 SVGAGI. Deletions cut 2 bases from V and 5 bases from J, with 11 bases between. There are 14 residues in the CDR3. CDR3 in amino acids: CASSYVGVGDTQYF. In DNA form, the CDR3 reads TGTGCCAGCAGTTACGTAGGGGTAGGAGATACGCAGTATTTT.

The chain recombines TRBV7-2 with TRBJ2-2; the D call may be TRBD1 or TRBD2 (5 bases each). Germline V gene sequence: CDR1 SGHTA, CDR2 FQGNSA. V was clipped by 2 bases and J by 5 bases, with 15 bases between them. The CDR3 sequence is 16 residues long. CDR3: CASSLRSAGRTGELFF. CDR3 bases: TGTGCCAGCAGCTTAAGATCCGCAGGGAGAACCGGGGAGCTGTTTTTT.

The V call is TRBV7-9, the J call TRBJ2-5; D gene uncertain. The V end lost 3 bases, the J end lost 2 bases, and 7 bases lay between the germline ends. Germline V gene data show CDR1 as SEHNR and CDR2 as FQNEAQ (reference sequence). The CDR3 length is 13 residues. CDR3 sequence reads: CASSFYEQETQYF. CDR3 bases: TGTGCCAGCAGCTTCTACGAACAAGAGACCCAGTACTTC.

The rearrangement links TRBV29-1 to TRBJ2-5, with D possibly TRBD2 on 5 matching bases. CDR3 length equals 15 residues. Trimming took off 4 bases at V and 2 bases at J, with 17 bases between the two ends. Germline V CDR1 and CDR2: SQVTM, ANQGSEA. The CDR3 DNA is TGCAGCGTTGGTGTGGTCGGAGGCGAACAAGAGACCCAGTACTTC. It yields the protein CSVGVVGGEQETQYF. The full variable domain, in which reference TRBV29-1 and TRBJ2-5 provide the parts outside the CDR3, is SAVISQKPSRDICQRGTSLTIQCQVDSQVTMMFWYRQQPGQSLTLIATANQGSEATYESGFVIDKFPISRPNLTFSTLTVSNMSPEDSSIYLCSVGVVGGEQETQYFGPGTRLLVL.

This chain links TRBV12-3 or TRBV12-4 with TRBJ1-2; D uncertain. V lost 6 bases and J lost 5, with 7 bases in between. The CDR3 runs 11 residues. As DNA, the CDR3 is TGTGCCAGCAGGGTTGAGTATGGCTACACCTTC. The encoded protein is CASRVEYGYTF.

The V and J genes are TRBV7-6 and TRBJ1-1, with D unclear. This CDR3 has 10 residues. Germline V gives CDR1 SGHVS, CDR2 FNYEAQ. V lost 8 bases, J lost 5 bases, and 6 bases lay in between. The CDR3 protein is CASGRTEAFF. CDR3 bases: TGTGCCAGCGGACGGACTGAAGCTTTCTTT.

The chain couples TRBV23-1 to TRBJ2-4; D tentatively fits TRBD1 or TRBD2 (5 bases each). TRBV23-1 counts as an open reading frame of uncertain function. Deletions cut 10 bases from V and 3 bases from J, with 19 bases between. The CDR3 consists of 15 residues. The CDR3 DNA reads as TGCGCCACCCGGGACGGTGGTATCGACAAAAACATTCAGTACTTC. Protein product: CATRDGGIDKNIQYF.

This chain's CDR3 is CATSDDLTGLAPDTQYF. DNA for the CDR3: TGTGCCACCAGTGATGACTTGACAGGGCTTGCCCCAGATACGCAGTATTTT. The chain couples TRBV24-1 to TRBJ2-3; 7 bases are a match to TRBD1. There are 17 residues in the CDR3. Germline values: CDR1 KGHDR, CDR2 SFDVKD. The V and J ends lost 3 bases and 4 bases, in that order; junction bases with no gene match: 12.

This clone was seen once. The chain is built from TRBV27 and TRBJ1-6; a weak D match, TRBD1 (5 bases). Trimming cost V 4 bases and J 9 bases, with 10 bases left between them. The germline V gene has CDR1 MNHEY and CDR2 SMNVEV (reference sequence). The CDR3 loop spans 13 amino acids. CDR3 protein: CASSSGQASPLHF. CDR3 coding DNA: TGTGCCAGCAGTTCGGGGCAGGCTTCACCCCTCCACTTT.

The chain recombines TRBV10-3 with TRBJ2-7; D is perhaps TRBD1 (6 bases). Trimming cost V 4 bases and J 0 bases, with 13 bases left between them. Germline-derived CDR1 and CDR2 are ENHRY and SYGVKD. The CDR3 contains 15 residues. The CDR3 sequence: CAISASGTPSYEQYF. The CDR3 coding sequence is TGTGCCATCAGTGCCTCCGGGACACCCTCCTACGAGCAGTACTTC.

The chain joins TRBV25-1 to TRBJ2-1; the D is unclear. Trimming left V 5 bases short and J 0 bases short, with 11 bases between. Germline CDR1 MGHDK, CDR2 SYGVNS. This CDR3 is built from 15 residues. The CDR3 DNA sequence: TGTGCCAGCAGTTGGTGCCGCCCCTCCTACAATGAGCAGTTCTTC. Translation gives CASSWCRPSYNEQFF. Full variable domain (outside the CDR3, taken from reference TRBV25-1 and TRBJ2-1): EADIYQTPRYLVIGTGKKITLECSQTMGHDKMYWYQQDPGMELHLIHYSYGVNSTEKGDLSSESTVSRIRTEHFPLTLESARPSHTSQYLCASSWCRPSYNEQFFGPGTRLTVL.

The gene calls are TRBV18 and TRBJ2-7, with D possibly matching TRBD1 (5 bases). The germline CDR1 and CDR2 sequences are KGHSH and LQKENI. This CDR3 spans 15 amino acids. V lost 2 bases to trimming and J lost 1 base, with 12 bases between them. The CDR3 region is CASSPSRAKSYEQYF. The CDR3 DNA reads TGTGCCAGCTCACCATCCAGGGCTAAGTCCTACGAGCAGTACTTC.

The chain couples TRBV28 to TRBJ2-3; 9 bases map to TRBD1. V gave up 7 bases and J gave up 3 bases; unmatched junction bases: 5. The CDR3 has 14 amino acids. Germline V lookup: CDR1 MDHEN, CDR2 SYDVKM. The CDR3 DNA reads TGTGCCAGCAAGTGGACAGGGGCGACAGATACGCAGTATTTT. Amino acid sequence: CASKWTGATDTQYF.

V usage is TRBV18 and J usage is TRBJ1-1, with 9 bases that match TRBD1. Losses at the gene ends were 2 bases for V and 10 bases for J; bases not matched to a gene: 11. Per germline, CDR1 KGHSH and CDR2 LQKENI. The CDR3 is 15 amino acids. The CDR3 reads CASSPNQDRGISAFF. CDR3 nucleotides: TGTGCCAGCTCACCAAACCAGGACAGGGGTATATCAGCTTTCTTT.

The rearrangement joins TRBV7-9 to TRBJ1-6; 9 bases align to TRBD1. Germline CDR1 reads SEHNR; CDR2 reads FQNEAQ (reference sequence). V gave up 6 bases and J gave up 7 bases; unmatched junction bases: 10. There are 16 residues in the CDR3. The DNA for the CDR3 is TGTGCCAGCAGTAACAGGGGACAGGGAACAAATTCACCCCTCCACTTT. Protein: CASSNRGQGTNSPLHF. Supplemented by reference TRBV7-9 and TRBJ1-6, the full variable domain reads DTGVSQNPRHKITKRGQNVTFRCDPISEHNRLYWYRQTLGQGPEFLTYFQNEAQLEKSRLLSDRFSAERPKGSFSTLEIQRTEQGDSAMYLCASSNRGQGTNSPLHFGNGTRLTVT.

V gene TRBV28 combines with J gene TRBJ1-5, with a possible D match to TRBD1 (5 bases). CDR1 and CDR2 (germline): MDHEN, SYDVKM. This CDR3 has 14 residues. V lost 3 bases to trimming and J lost 9 bases, with 15 bases between them. CDR3 in amino acids: CASSLGTGLPPQHF. The CDR3 coding sequence is TGTGCCAGCAGTTTGGGAACAGGCCTCCCGCCCCAGCATTTT.

The chain joins TRBV15 to TRBJ1-2; D is uncertain. From germline, CDR1 is LNHNV and CDR2 YYDKDF (reference sequence). V gave up 6 bases and J gave up 8 bases, with 16 bases separating them. This CDR3 comprises 13 residues. The CDR3 region has the DNA TGTGCCACCAGGGCGGGGAACTCCTGGGGCTACACCTTC. Protein sequence: CATRAGNSWGYTF.

The genes are TRBV7-9 and TRBJ2-3; no definite D call. Germline loops: CDR1 SEHNR, CDR2 FQNEAQ (reference sequence). Between the trimmed V and J ends, which lost 5 bases and 1 base, there was a span of 13 bases. The CDR3 is 15 residues long. The CDR3 here is CASSPAGQGTDTQYF. CDR3 in DNA: TGTGCCAGCAGCCCGGCTGGGCAGGGCACAGATACGCAGTATTTT.

The V and J genes are TRBV28 and TRBJ2-7; 10 nucleotides align to TRBD2. J was trimmed by 1 base and V by 5 bases; bases with no gene match: 11. There are 17 residues in the CDR3. In germline, CDR1 is MDHEN, CDR2 SYDVKM. The CDR3 DNA reads as TGTGCCAGCAGTGGGAAGGTGCGAGCGGGGGGGTCCTACGAGCAGTACTTC. Translation gives CASSGKVRAGGSYEQYF.

The chain carries TRBV4-3 and TRBJ1-1, with a tentative D call TRBD1 (5 bases). Germline-derived CDR1 and CDR2 are LGHNA and YSLEER. This CDR3 contains 16 residues. V dropped 0 bases and J dropped 0 bases, with 11 bases sitting between them. The CDR3 sequence: CASSQDLSTVNTEAFF. In nucleotides, the CDR3 is TGCGCCAGCAGCCAAGATCTCTCGACAGTGAACACTGAAGCTTTCTTT.